This entry features one T cell receptor (beta chain) sequence. It lacks a known antigen. No quality values exist for individual bases; no much larger clone is one base distant. The germline V gene sets CDR1 to SNHLY and CDR2 to FYNNEI. The germline V and J ends show losses of 10 bases and 5 bases respectively, and no gene match explains 7 bases of the junction. From the cysteine up to the phenylalanine, the CDR3 has a length of 13 residues. The read is trimmed to its CDR3 DNA, 39 bases read in frame from base 1. This entry is derived from a study of a mutant IDH1 vaccine in newly diagnosed glioma (dated by TCRdb to 2020 to 2023). Looking at the study overall: The approximately 30 treated patients were around 62% male and 37.5% female, with a mean age of approximately 40 years. Prior to enrollment, standard therapy consisting of radiotherapy alone, temozolomide alone, or radiochemotherapy with temozolomide had been administered to patients, with the combination being received by most patients. Peripheral blood was drawn at six visits: V03 (baseline), V05, V07, V10, V12 and V13. Longitudinal TCRB deep sequencing was performed for about two dozen treated patients wherever samples were available for exploratory analyses. Overall study outcomes, separate from this receptor: Vaccine-induced immune responses across multiple MHC alleles were detected in 90% to 95% of patients. No apparent relationship was observed between pseudoprogression and alterations in the top peripheral T cell clonotypes detected by TCRB sequencing. The authors stated that sample limitations prevented analyses of patient blood samples from being reproduced. Selection of PBMC samples for TCRB deep sequencing was based on availability.

According to the study, the label for this sample's time point signals: baseline, week 1 (first vaccination visit). The treatment or condition label for this specimen denotes: pre-vaccination baseline after standard-of-care therapy. All donors had newly diagnosed IDH1-mutant astrocytomas of WHO grade 3 or 4 that showed loss of nuclear ATRX. The samples were drawn from NOA16, a multicentre, single-arm, open-label phase I trial in Germany that tested a mutant IDH1 peptide vaccine in humans for the first time. Blood drawn at visit V03 was used as the baseline sample for immunogenicity testing. The DNeasy Blood and Tissue Kit was used to extract genomic DNA from EDTA blood for TCRB sequencing. Library preparation employed the immunoSEQ multiplex PCR assay. Rearranged TCR beta chain sequences were amplified using the hsTCRB Kit according to the manufacturer's protocol. TCRB libraries were sequenced on an Illumina MiSeq. Concerning the study's data processing: Demultiplexing, trimming and gene mapping were performed with the kit vendor's proprietary platform. In TCRdb, the immuneACCESS table is reduced to in-frame sequences with V and J assigned. These tables do not hold every clone; where another copy was compared, an unresolved V gene accounts for under half, and the others remain unexplained. D and trimming were read from the DNA, whereas the V and J calls and clone size are those reported in that table. The sample table shows tens of thousands of clones, and more than 60% are seen once. Around 1.9% of the sample lies in the top ten.

The sequence was collected from a woman in her thirties or forties with glioma. The chain uses TRBV2 and TRBJ1-4; TRBD1 aligns with 7 central bases. The specimen was PBMCs, collected from a glioma patient treated with radiotherapy, temozolomide or both. The CDR3 loop reads CANRTGDNEKLFF. Here is the DNA: TGTGCCAATCGGACAGGAGACAATGAAAAACTGTTTTTT.